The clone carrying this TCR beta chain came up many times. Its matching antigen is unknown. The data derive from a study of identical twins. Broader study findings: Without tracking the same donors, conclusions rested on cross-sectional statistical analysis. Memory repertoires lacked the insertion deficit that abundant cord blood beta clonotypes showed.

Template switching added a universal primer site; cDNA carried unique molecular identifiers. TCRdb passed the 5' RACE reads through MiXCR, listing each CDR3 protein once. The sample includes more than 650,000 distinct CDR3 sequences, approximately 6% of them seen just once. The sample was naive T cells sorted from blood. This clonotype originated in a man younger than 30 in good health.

CDR3 in DNA: TGCAGCGTTACAGGGCTGGACACCGGGGAGCTGTTTTTT. Its translation: CSVTGLDTGELFF. This chain connects TRBV29-1 to TRBJ2-2; possibly TRBD1 for D (6 bases). This CDR3 contains 13 residues. Germline CDR1 and CDR2: SQVTM and ANQGSEA. Trimming took off 5 bases at V and 3 bases at J, with 10 bases between the two ends.